This T cell receptor beta chain is from a study of tumor-infiltrating lymphocytes in primary liver carcinoma (dated by TCRdb to the late 2010s). Looking at the study overall: Of the five patients (three men and two women, aged 30 to 69 years), four had hepatocellular carcinoma and one had combined HCC and intrahepatic cholangiocarcinoma. TCRbeta repertoire sequencing covered about 35 specimens from 5 patients: about 25 tumor regions, 5 adjacent noncancerous liver tissues and 5 peripheral blood samples. TCRbeta repertoire sequencing, expression microarrays and whole-exome sequencing were combined in the study across five regions of each liver tumor, with adjacent normal tissue and blood also included. To link TCRbeta repertoire diversity with the local molecular phenotype, the 25 or so tumor region samples were profiled using Agilent mRNA microarrays. Reproducibility between technical replicate repertoires was high, with correlation coefficients above 0.98 and mean shared-clone rates near 0.89. The five patients had tumors staged T1-T3 N0M0, with maximum diameters ranging from about 4 to 10 cm. Each sample produced roughly 3.65 to 7.13 million productive TCRbeta reads, and read depth showed no significant difference between tissue types.

On the study overall, not on this receptor specifically: Pairs of tumor regions showed greater repertoire overlap (mean around 36%) than tumor-adjacent pairs (roughly 17%) or tumor-blood pairs (about 14%), which is consistent with antigen-driven expansion. Only 4 or 5 patients were included in the study, and the authors note that the findings should be validated in a larger study. Comparison of CD4+ and CD8+ T cell repertoires was precluded by the use of bulk unsorted samples. A significantly larger repertoire fraction was made up by the top 250 clones in tumors than in blood (p = 0.039). Because only the TCR beta chain was sequenced and unpaired alpha chains were not captured, true repertoire diversity is likely underestimated. Only roughly 7.5-25% of top clones appeared in all five regions of a tumor, which suggests that tumor-infiltrating T cells are spatially heterogeneous.

From its cysteine to its phenylalanine, the CDR3 spans 15 amino acids. The germline V gene specifies SQVTM as CDR1 and ANQGSEA as CDR2. TCRbeta-specific cDNA was reverse-transcribed from 500 ng total RNA using a constant-region primer and ProtoScript II reverse transcriptase. Construction of the TCRbeta libraries relied on three nested rounds of multiplex PCR, following a slightly modified ARM-PCR procedure. Each of the first two PCR rounds ran for approximately 10 cycles and used multiplex TRBV1-TRBV30 forward primers together with a Cbeta reverse primer. A final 25-cycle PCR with Deep VentR polymerase added sample barcodes and Illumina adapters. Before sequencing, amplicons between 200 and 500 bp were purified from gel using a QIAquick gel extraction kit. TCRbeta amplicons were sequenced on an Illumina HiSeq 2500 with 250-bp paired-end reads. As for the original processing: Trimmomatic v0.33 was used to quality-trim the reads, and FLASH v1.2.11 was used to merge paired reads so that full CDR3 sequences could be recovered. V, D and J germline segments were assigned to the rearranged TCRbeta sequences by MiGEC v1.2.1b. Clonotype statistics and Shannon-Wiener diversity indices were computed with VDJtools v1.0.0. To cut down on sampling bias, every analysis after diversity analysis relied on just the 250 most abundant clonotypes from each sample. TCRdb reworked the public reads: Q25 trimming with fastp, MiXCR clone assembly, productive beta chains retained. Entries that share a CDR3 protein sequence are merged under the most common genes and DNA. The V and J calls shown here were made by TCRdb, not taken from the authors' results. The sample has 110,000 or so distinct CDR3 sequences on record, about four fifths of them singletons. Approximately 20% of the sample is held by the ten biggest clonotypes.

To note about this clonotype: Its target antigen remains unknown. The DNA is omitted, as the CDR3 cannot be located on it reliably, and the CDR3 follows TCRdb's listing.

Without any cell sorting, total RNA and DNA were co-extracted from about 20-30 mg of bulk tissue using the AllPrep DNA/RNA mini kit. Between November 2015 and early 2016, 4 or 5 patients in China with histopathologically diagnosed primary liver carcinoma had their tumors surgically resected. Patients had chronic HBV infection and were treatment-naive at sampling. Each tumor was sampled at five spatially separated regions: the superior, inferior, left-lateral and right-lateral poles and the tumor centre. According to histology, viable tumor cells made up more than 75% of every tumor sample. Pieces of fresh tumor and adjacent tissue were cut in half, with one half kept in RNAlater at -80 degrees C and the other half sent for histology.

The sample comprised liver tumor tissue from sampling region 3. This specimen's cell subset or site label, interpreted: tumor region T3, left-lateral pole. This receptor was taken from a man in his forties with primary liver carcinoma and hepatitis B virus infection. The sequence is built from TRBV29-1 and TRBJ2-2; TRBD2, as called in the table, went unchecked against the DNA. This receptor has the CDR3 CSVGTIAANTGSCFF.